The clone carrying this T cell receptor (beta chain) was seen once. From germline, CDR1 is SGHTS and CDR2 YDEGEE. The CDR3 loop spans 16 amino acids. The V end lost 1 base, the J end lost 0 bases, and 13 bases lay between the germline ends. These data are taken from a study of blood T cell repertoires in COVID-19. Study information: The United States, Italy and Spain provided the acute and convalescent COVID-19 samples. T cells, B-cell-depleted T cells, or PBMCs provided the cDNA or gDNA that served as material.

Original processing methods: Estimated nucleated cell counts came from reference gene primer amplification. Here immunoSEQ multiplex PCR was the method, and the copy in TCRdb shows in-frame clones only, minus some. The DNA was the basis for D and trimming; V, J and clone size are from that table. This sample has about 220,000 clones, with about 80% found just once. Adults between roughly 18 and 100 years of age took part from under 25 US areas. The clonotype comes from a woman aged 40 to 49 with acute COVID-19. This chain uses TRBV5-8 with TRBJ1-2; D remains ambiguous. The sample was PBMCs or T cells enriched from blood (not recorded which). Written as DNA, the CDR3 is TGTGCCAGCAGCTTGCCCCGGTTAGAAGCTAACTATGGCTACACCTTC. This translates into CASSLPRLEANYGYTF.